One sample yielded the 32 T cell receptor beta chains listed below, sequenced in a study of beta chain features in type 1 diabetes. These receptors' targets are unknown. Expressed TCRB transcripts were sequenced after all isolated RNA was converted to cDNA. Produced via immunoSEQ multiplex PCR; TCRdb's table is partial and in-frame only. Of around 100,000 clones listed, 28% are singletons. Study-wide findings and caveats: All four CD4+ subsets of Type 1 diabetes patients contained TCRB CDR3s that were moderately but significantly shorter.

Sequenced sample: central memory CD4+ T cells from blood. The receptors stem from a woman aged 18-30 years with type 1 diabetes.

The genes are TRBV5-1 and TRBJ2-1; TRBD2 aligns across 9 bases. Germline V gives CDR1 SGHRS, CDR2 YFSETQ. This CDR3 contains 16 residues. The V gene end was trimmed by 0 bases and the J gene end by 8 bases; junction bases not matched to a gene: 9. This CDR3 is CASSLGLAGLSDEQFF. Written as DNA, the CDR3 is TGCGCCAGCAGCTTGGGGCTAGCGGGACTGAGTGATGAGCAGTTCTTC.

The chain has TRBV6-1 and TRBJ2-7; the D gene is possibly TRBD1 (5 bases). Germline values: CDR1 MNHNS, CDR2 SASEGT. This CDR3 comprises 14 residues. V shed 5 bases and J shed 7 bases, with 18 bases lying between them. This chain's CDR3 is CASSSLDQGGEQYF. The CDR3 nucleotides read TGTGCCAGCAGTTCCCTCGACCAGGGCGGAGAGCAGTACTTC.

This clone was seen a handful of times. The J gene is TRBJ1-1, the V gene TRBV10-3; 8 bases agree with TRBD1. Germline CDR1 is ENHRY and CDR2 is SYGVKD. The CDR3 sequence is 15 residues long. Trimming cost V 4 bases and J 4 bases; bases outside gene matches: 8. The CDR3 protein is CAISGLQGDGTEAFF. The CDR3 DNA sequence: TGTGCCATCAGTGGGTTACAGGGGGACGGCACTGAAGCTTTCTTT.

This clone was seen only once. The gene calls are TRBV28 and TRBJ2-7, with a possible D match to TRBD1 (6 bases). The V gene's germline CDR1 is MDHEN and CDR2 SYDVKM. Trimming removed 0 bases at V and 5 bases at J, with 14 bases between. The CDR3 is 15 residues long. The CDR3 nucleotides read TGTGCCAGCAGTTTATGGGGGGCAGGGTGGAACGAGCAGTACTTC. Protein sequence: CASSLWGAGWNEQYF.

This clone was observed a few times. For the CDR3, the DNA is TGTGCCAGCAGTTTATATTCCCCGAGGAGCTCTGGGGCCAACGTCCTGACTTTC. It encodes CASSLYSPRSSGANVLTF. V is TRBV28 and J is TRBJ2-6; D is ambiguous. The CDR3 has 18 residues. CDR1 is MDHEN and CDR2 is SYDVKM in the germline V gene. The V end lost 1 base, the J end lost 0 bases, and 13 bases lay between the germline ends.

The rearrangement uses TRBV30 and TRBJ1-5; TRBD1 agrees at 7 bases. J was trimmed by 2 bases and V by 2 bases; bases with no gene match: 12. Per the germline V gene, CDR1 is GTSNPN and CDR2 is SVGIG (reference sequence). CDR3 size: 17 residues. CDR3 loop: CAWSQGGWVLGNQPQHF. The CDR3 DNA reads TGTGCCTGGAGTCAAGGGGGCTGGGTACTCGGCAATCAGCCCCAGCATTTT.

V gene TRBV9 combines with J gene TRBJ2-1; perhaps TRBD2 as D (6 bases). The CDR3 loop spans 15 amino acids. The V gene's germline CDR1 is SGDLS and CDR2 YYNGEE. V lost 4 bases and J 8 bases, leaving 19 bases between the germline ends. The CDR3 bases are TGTGCCAGCAGCTTAGAGATCGGGGGTTGGGATGAGCAGTTCTTC. Translation gives CASSLEIGGWDEQFF.

This clone was seen only a few times. The chain uses TRBV27 and TRBJ1-2, with no clear D. Trimming pared 6 bases from V and 4 bases from J, leaving 12 bases between. CDR3 length: 13 residues. Germline CDR1 reads MNHEY; CDR2 reads SMNVEV (reference sequence). The CDR3 loop reads CASRPTAGYGYTF. DNA of the CDR3: TGTGCCAGCAGACCCACCGCCGGCTATGGCTACACCTTC.

This clone was found a few times. The genes are TRBV5-1 and TRBJ2-7, with TRBD2 identical over 11 bases. V shed 2 bases, J shed 2 bases, and the junction held 9 bases outside the gene matches. There are 17 residues in the CDR3. Germline values: CDR1 SGHRS, CDR2 YFSETQ. CDR3 loop: CASSFQALAGDPYEQYF. CDR3 sequence (DNA): TGCGCCAGCAGCTTCCAGGCACTAGCGGGAGATCCCTACGAGCAGTACTTC.

The V and J genes are TRBV7-2 and TRBJ1-2, with D possibly TRBD1 on 5 matching bases. V lost 5 bases to trimming and J lost 8 bases, with 18 bases between them. Germline values: CDR1 SGHTA, CDR2 FQGNSA. The CDR3 length is 14 residues. As DNA, the CDR3 is TGTGCCAGCAGCCTGTCCCGCAGGGCGGGAGGCTACACCTTC. Encoded protein: CASSLSRRAGGYTF.

V usage is TRBV2 and J usage is TRBJ2-5; 10 bases are a match to TRBD2. The CDR3 consists of 16 residues. With V trimmed by 4 bases and J by 4 bases, 9 bases remained unmatched. CDR1 SNHLY and CDR2 FYNNEI come from the germline V gene. The CDR3 region has the DNA TGTGCCAGCAGTGGGGATGTAGCGGGAGGCGGAGAGACCCAGTACTTC. This codes for CASSGDVAGGGETQYF. Full variable domain (remainder filled in from reference TRBV2 and TRBJ2-5): EPEVTQTPSHQVTQMGQEVILRCVPISNHLYFYWYRQILGQKVEFLVSFYNNEISEKSEIFDDQFSVERPDGSNFTLKIRSTKLEDSAMYFCASSGDVAGGGETQYFGPGTRLLVL.

This clone occurred a few times. The V gene is TRBV4-3, the J gene TRBJ2-3, with D possibly TRBD1 on 5 matching bases. The CDR3 runs to 18 residues. Trimming took 0 bases from V and 4 from J, leaving 20 bases between them. Germline CDR1 LGHNA, CDR2 YSLEER. Here the CDR3 reads CASSQDRGRFGDPDTQYF. Written as DNA, the CDR3 is TGCGCCAGCAGCCAAGATAGGGGCAGGTTTGGGGATCCAGATACGCAGTATTTT.

The genes are TRBV5-1 and TRBJ2-5; D remains unclear. The CDR3 contains 12 residues. Germline V CDR1 and CDR2: SGHRS, YFSETQ. With 5 bases removed from V and 3 bases from J, the gap between germline ends came to 8 bases. CDR3 residues: CASRALKETQYF. CDR3 DNA: TGCGCCAGCAGGGCCCTCAAAGAGACCCAGTACTTC.

V and J are TRBV11-2 and TRBJ2-1; 14 nucleotides match TRBD2. There are 17 residues in the CDR3. Germline lookup yields CDR1 SGHAT and CDR2 FQNNGV. J gave up 8 bases and V 5 bases, and 11 bases lay outside the gene matches. The CDR3 DNA follows: TGTGCCAGCAGCGCGCGACTAGCGGGAGGGAGATTCGATGAGCAGTTCTTC. As protein: CASSARLAGGRFDEQFF.

This clone was observed at least ten times. The gene calls are TRBV6-6 and TRBJ2-7; 8 nucleotides agree with TRBD1. The CDR3 extends over 14 amino acids. The junction had 8 bases not matched to a gene; V was cut back by 6 bases and J by 4 bases. Germline V lookup: CDR1 MNHNY, CDR2 SVGAGI (reference sequence). The CDR3 nucleotides read TGTGCCAGCAGCCCTAGGACAGGGTCTTACGAGCAGTACGTC. Translated: CASSPRTGSYEQYV.

Only a few counts were recorded for this clone. This rearrangement joins TRBV5-1 to TRBJ1-1, with D maybe TRBD1 (6 bases). The germline V gene has CDR1 SGHRS and CDR2 YFSETQ. The CDR3 runs 15 residues. Trimming took 5 bases from V and 4 from J, leaving 18 bases between them. As DNA, the CDR3 is TGCGCCAGCAGTCGGGGTGGGGGCGCGGGCACTGAAGCTTTCTTT. Its translation is CASSRGGGAGTEAFF.

V gene TRBV30 combines with J gene TRBJ2-1; 7 bases map to TRBD2. CDR1 and CDR2 from the germline V gene are GTSNPN and SVGIG (reference sequence). After removal of 3 bases from V and 10 bases from J, the junction contained 12 bases not matched to a gene. The CDR3 runs 14 residues. The DNA for the CDR3 is TGTGCCTGGAGGTGGGAGGGAGGGGCGTGGGAGCAGTTCTTC. This gives the protein CAWRWEGGAWEQFF.

This clone was seen more than once but under ten times. This chain uses TRBV11-3 with TRBJ2-1, with D possibly TRBD1 on 7 matching bases. The CDR3 has 15 amino acids. V lost 3 bases and J 4 bases, leaving 13 bases between the germline ends. From germline, CDR1 is SGHNT and CDR2 YENEEA. CDR3 DNA sequence: TGTGCCAGCAGCTTCACAGGGGAGGATTACAATGAGCAGTTCTTC. Translation gives CASSFTGEDYNEQFF.

The V gene is TRBV7-2, the J gene TRBJ1-2; 8 bases map to TRBD1. CDR3 length: 14 residues. The germline CDR1 and CDR2 sequences are SGHTA and FQGNSA. V was pared by 6 bases and J by 7 bases, with 10 bases of the junction left unmatched. CDR3 protein: CASRAGGVILGYTF. CDR3 bases: TGTGCCAGCAGGGCAGGGGGCGTGATACTTGGCTACACCTTC.

V and J are TRBV7-2 and TRBJ1-1, with a weak D call TRBD1 (6 bases). V was trimmed by 5 bases and J by 3 bases, leaving 10 bases between them. From germline, CDR1 is SGHTA and CDR2 FQGNSA. The CDR3 totals 13 residues. The DNA of the CDR3 is TGTGCCAGCAGCCGCCGGACAGACACTGAAGCTTTCTTT. Amino acids: CASSRRTDTEAFF.

This clone was detected a few times. The chain has TRBV19 and TRBJ2-1, with 8 bases identical to TRBD1. After removal of 2 bases from V and 3 bases from J, the junction contained 3 bases not matched to a gene. Per germline, CDR1 LNHDA and CDR2 SQIVND (reference sequence). The CDR3 contains 15 residues. The CDR3 nucleotides read TGTGCCAGTAGTATAAGACAGGGGATCTACAATGAGCAGTTCTTC. Protein sequence: CASSIRQGIYNEQFF.

The genes are TRBV7-9 and TRBJ2-1; 10 bases are shared with TRBD2. The CDR3 length is 16 residues. CDR1 and CDR2 from the germline V gene are SEHNR and FQNEAQ (reference sequence). The V gene end was trimmed by 4 bases and the J gene end by 2 bases; junction bases not matched to a gene: 5. The DNA for the CDR3 is TGTGCCAGCAGCTCCTCTAGCGGGAGCGCCTACAATGAGCAGTTCTTC. Translation gives CASSSSSGSAYNEQFF. The variable domain in full, with the rest retrieved from reference TRBV7-9 and TRBJ2-1, is DTGVSQNPRHKITKRGQNVTFRCDPISEHNRLYWYRQTLGQGPEFLTYFQNEAQLEKSRLLSDRFSAERPKGSFSTLEIQRTEQGDSAMYLCASSSSSGSAYNEQFFGPGTRLTVL.

There are a few counts of this clone. The V gene is TRBV7-7, the J gene TRBJ2-3; D gene ambiguous. The germline V and J ends were trimmed by 5 bases and 1 base, with 16 bases remaining between them. CDR1 is SSHAT and CDR2 is FNYEAQ in the germline V gene (reference sequence). The CDR3 covers 16 residues. Here the CDR3 reads CASSPGSGARTDTQYF. The CDR3, as DNA: TGTGCCAGCAGCCCCGGGTCCGGCGCGCGCACAGATACGCAGTATTTT.

This clone was seen more than once but under ten times. This chain joins TRBV11-2 and TRBJ2-7; D gene ambiguous. V was clipped by 1 base and J by 3 bases, with 4 bases between them. CDR1 and CDR2 (germline): SGHAT, FQNNGV. The CDR3 sequence is 12 residues long. The CDR3 bases are TGTGCCAGCAGCTTAGGTTACTACGAGCAGTACTTC. The encoded protein is CASSLGYYEQYF. Drawing the rest from reference TRBV11-2 and TRBJ2-7, the complete variable domain is EAGVAQSPRYKIIEKRQSVAFWCNPISGHATLYWYQQILGQGPKLLIQFQNNGVVDDSQLPKDRFSAERLKGVDSTLKIQPAKLEDSAVYLCASSLGYYEQYFGPGTRLTVT.

A few counts support this clone. The chain has TRBV5-1 and TRBJ1-2; D gene uncertain. V was trimmed by 4 bases and J by 2 bases, leaving 15 bases between them. This CDR3 comprises 15 residues. The V gene's germline CDR1 is SGHRS and CDR2 YFSETQ. The DNA for the CDR3 is TGCGCCAGCAGCCCGGGAGACCGATGGAACTATGGCTACACCTTC. This sequence encodes CASSPGDRWNYGYTF.

This clone was recorded a few times. The J gene is TRBJ2-5, the V gene TRBV27; the match to TRBD2 covers 14 bases. The germline gives CDR1 MNHEY, CDR2 SMNVEV (reference sequence). V was pared by 5 bases and J by 5 bases, with 4 bases of the junction left unmatched. The CDR3 covers 15 residues. DNA for the CDR3: TGTGCCAGCAGTCGTGGACTAGCGGGAGGCGAGACCCAGTACTTC. Translating gives CASSRGLAGGETQYF.

About this clone itself: In the same sample, other DNA sequences code for this CDR3. V gene TRBV29-1 combines with J gene TRBJ1-4, with TRBD1 identical over 9 bases. CDR3 length: 13 amino acids. V gave up 6 bases and J gave up 4 bases; unmatched junction bases: 3. Germline CDR1 reads SQVTM; CDR2 reads ANQGSEA. The CDR3 reads CSVLTGGNEKLFF. The CDR3, as DNA: TGCAGCGTCCTGACAGGGGGTAATGAAAAACTGTTTTTT. The whole variable domain, filled in from reference TRBV29-1 and TRBJ1-4, reads SAVISQKPSRDICQRGTSLTIQCQVDSQVTMMFWYRQQPGQSLTLIATANQGSEATYESGFVIDKFPISRPNLTFSTLTVSNMSPEDSSIYLCSVLTGGNEKLFFGSGTQLSVL.

This CDR3 is CASSPGVSRGEQYF. In nucleotides, the CDR3 is TGCGCCAGCAGCCCGGGGGTATCAAGAGGCGAGCAGTACTTC. V gene TRBV4-1 combines with J gene TRBJ2-7; TRBD2 might be the D (6 bases). CDR1 and CDR2 from the germline V gene are MGHRA and YSYEKL. The CDR3 runs 14 residues. Trimming shortened V by 4 bases and J by 6 bases, and 16 bases separated the two germline ends.

Details on this clone: Other DNA sequences in the same sample also yield this CDR3. The chain has TRBV19 and TRBJ2-3; D is perhaps TRBD1 (5 bases). The germline CDR1 and CDR2 sequences are LNHDA and SQIVND (reference sequence). The CDR3 totals 13 residues. V was clipped by 3 bases and J by 5 bases, with 9 bases between them. The CDR3 reads CASSIQGIDTQYF. In DNA form, the CDR3 reads TGTGCCAGTAGTATTCAGGGAATAGATACGCAGTATTTT. Looking up the rest from reference TRBV19 and TRBJ2-3 gives the full variable domain: DGGITQSPKYLFRKEGQNVTLSCEQNLNHDAMYWYRQDPGQGLRLIYYSQIVNDFQKGDIAEGYSVSREKKESFPLTVTSAQKNPTAFYLCASSIQGIDTQYFGPGTRLTVL.

The gene calls are TRBV7-2 and TRBJ1-2, with TRBD1 as a possible D gene (6 bases). V dropped 4 bases and J dropped 5 bases, with 17 bases sitting between them. The CDR3 contains 15 residues. CDR1 SGHTA and CDR2 FQGNSA come from the germline V gene. CDR3 coding DNA: TGTGCCAGCAGCTCCTCAGGGGCCGCCTCGTATGGCTACACCTTC. It translates to CASSSSGAASYGYTF.

This clone has more than one count but fewer than ten. This specimen includes other DNA sequences encoding the same CDR3. This chain uses TRBV4-3 with TRBJ2-5; TRBD2 might be the D (6 bases). The CDR3 is 13 amino acids. V lost 0 bases to trimming and J lost 5 bases, with 7 bases between them. Per the germline V gene, CDR1 is LGHNA and CDR2 is YSLEER. The CDR3 coding sequence is TGCGCCAGCAGCCAAGATCGGGGGGAGACCCAGTACTTC. Protein: CASSQDRGETQYF.

This clone was seen a handful of times. This sequence joins TRBV25-1 and TRBJ1-2; TRBD1 matches 9 bases. The germline V gene has CDR1 MGHDK and CDR2 SYGVNS. CDR3 size: 15 residues. V was clipped by 3 bases and J by 5 bases; unmatched bases: 7. In DNA, the CDR3 is TGTGCCAGCAGTGAGGGGGACAGGGAGGGATATGGCTACACCTTC. Protein sequence: CASSEGDREGYGYTF.